Described below is a single TCR beta chain sequence and its context. Its target is not known. CDR3 length: 15 amino acids. Germline V gene sequence: CDR1 MNHNS, CDR2 SASEGT. With 2 bases removed from V and 10 bases from J, the gap between germline ends came to 20 bases. 13 Jbeta primers and 60 Vbeta primers were used for the PCR. Measured with immunoSEQ multiplex PCR; TCRdb has only the in-frame clones, and not every one. The sample holds some 160,000 clones, 65% to 80% seen once. The sample comes from a study of cytomegalovirus exposure and HLA in healthy donors. Study-wide points: For TCR beta chains, V- and J-gene trimming was later linked to a missense DCLRE1C variant.

The receptor's source is a woman aged 40 to 55 in good health and CMV-seropositive. The rearrangement joins TRBV6-1 to TRBJ1-1; maybe TRBD1 (6 bases). Specimen: PBMCs. CDR3 residues: CASSETSDRFSVAFF. The CDR3 nucleotides are TGTGCCAGCAGTGAAACCTCTGACAGGTTTTCTGTAGCTTTCTTT.